This T cell receptor (beta chain) was profiled in a study of cytomegalovirus exposure and HLA in healthy donors. Across the whole study: In a previous analysis, 100 million to 140 million unique TCR beta sequences were found from 170 million or so T cells.

Regarding the study as a whole: Across donors, sequencing depth was assumed by presence/absence analyses to be roughly uniform. Later on, a genetic analysis was performed. It linked a missense variant in DCLRE1C with V- and J-gene trimming of TCR beta. Compared with the roughly 700-donor mean, an Asian-associated ancestry cluster reportedly had fewer N-insertions, according to a later analysis.

For this clone: The antigen is unknown.

The CDR3 totals 16 residues. V lost 0 bases to trimming and J lost 4 bases, with 15 bases between them. Per the germline V gene, CDR1 is LGHNA and CDR2 is YSLEER. In the PCR, 60 Vbeta and 13 Jbeta primers were used. Sequencing was performed with immunoSEQ multiplex PCR; in TCRdb, only in-frame clones are kept and a portion is missing. The sample holds roughly 100,000 clones. This receptor was obtained from a man in his forties or fifties in good health and CMV-seronegative. This chain uses TRBV4-3 with TRBJ2-5; D is perhaps TRBD2 (5 bases). The sample taken for sequencing was PBMCs. CDR3 loop: CASSQDWASRGETQYF. Here the CDR3 DNA reads TGCGCCAGCAGCCAAGATTGGGCCAGCCGGGGAGAGACCCAGTACTTC.